Listed below are T cell receptor beta chains from one sample, sequenced in a study of blood T cell repertoires in COVID-19. Some clones are missing from TCRdb's copy, which holds only in-frame ones; the method was immunoSEQ multiplex PCR. This table holds under 350,000 clones, about 89% found once. Sequencing input: PBMCs or T cells enriched from blood (not recorded which). The receptors shown here come from a woman younger than 35 who had recovered from COVID-19. Both conserved end residues are part of each CDR3. The D gene is left open where the match is weak. Clone size is not always given. Where it is, it says once, few, many or a class for expanded clones.

cdr3_nt | cdr3_aa | j_call | d_call | v_call | clone_size
TGCGCCAGCAGCTTGGAGGGGGACAGCCAAGAGACCCAGTACTTC | CASSLEGDSQETQYF | TRBJ2-5 | TRBD1 | TRBV5-1 | .
TGTGCCAGCAGCCCAGAACAGGGGTTTGTGGATCAGCCCCAGCATTTT | CASSPEQGFVDQPQHF | TRBJ1-5 | TRBD1 | TRBV7-6 | .
TGTGCCAGCAGCAAAACCGGGACGAACACCGGGGAGCTGTTTTTT | CASSKTGTNTGELFF | TRBJ2-2 | . | TRBV9 | .
TGTGCCTGGAGTGTAAATCAGGGGCTCGGAAACACCATATATTTT | CAWSVNQGLGNTIYF | TRBJ1-3 | . | TRBV30 | few
TGTGCCAGCAGTTACGGAGTGTTTAGTTTTGGTGAGCAGTTCTTC | CASSYGVFSFGEQFF | TRBJ2-1 | . | TRBV6-2/TRBV6-3 | .
TGCAGCGTTGGGCCAGGGGAAGGTGGCTACACCTTC | CSVGPGEGGYTF | TRBJ1-2 | . | TRBV29-1 | .
TGTGCCAGCAGCCGACAGCTGGGTAACACTGAAGCTTTCTTT | CASSRQLGNTEAFF | TRBJ1-1 | . | TRBV14 | .
TGTGCCAGCAGCCCCGGGGCTGGAAACACCATATATTTT | CASSPGAGNTIYF | TRBJ1-3 | . | TRBV5-6 | .
TGTGCCAGCAGTGAAGAAGGGACTACCTACAATGAGCAGTTCTTC | CASSEEGTTYNEQFF | TRBJ2-1 | TRBD2 | TRBV6-1 | .
TGTGCCAGCAGCTCAAGGACAGGGGAGGGAGGCTACACCTTC | CASSSRTGEGGYTF | TRBJ1-2 | TRBD1 | TRBV11-3 | once
TGTGCCAGCAGTTTACCAGGACAGGGAACGGAGGACGAGCAGTACTTC | CASSLPGQGTEDEQYF | TRBJ2-7 | TRBD1 | TRBV28 | .
TGTGCCAGCAGCCAGGACAGGGCCAGCAATCAGCCCCAGCATTTT | CASSQDRASNQPQHF | TRBJ1-5 | TRBD1 | TRBV4-2 | .
TGCGCCAGCAGCTTGAATGGAGGGTTAGATGGCTACACCTTC | CASSLNGGLDGYTF | TRBJ1-2 | . | TRBV5-1 | .
TGTGCCAGCAGCGTAGGAGGGACAGTGAACACCGGGGAGCTGTTTTTT | CASSVGGTVNTGELFF | TRBJ2-2 | TRBD1 | TRBV9 | .
TGTGCCAGTAGTACGGCTCCGGGAGAGCCGAGGAATTCACCCCTCCACTTT | CASSTAPGEPRNSPLHF | TRBJ1-6 | . | TRBV19 | .
TGTGCCAGCAGTCGACTAGCGGGAGACCCCGGGGAGCTGTTTTTT | CASSRLAGDPGELFF | TRBJ2-2 | TRBD2 | TRBV2 | .
TGCGCCAGCAGCTTGTTACAGTACAATGAGCAGTTCTTC | CASSLLQYNEQFF | TRBJ2-1 | . | TRBV5-1 | .
TGTGCCTGGAGTGTATCCCCCCCGTCGTCAGGATATTCACCCCTCCACTTT | CAWSVSPPSSGYSPLHF | TRBJ1-6 | . | TRBV30 | .
TGTGCCAGCAGTTTATCCGACATATCCACCGGGGAGCTGTTTTTT | CASSLSDISTGELFF | TRBJ2-2 | . | TRBV27 | .
TGTGCCAGCAGCCAAGAAAAGTGGGACAGTTCTGGGGCCAACGTCCTGACTTTC | CASSQEKWDSSGANVLTF | TRBJ2-6 | TRBD1 | TRBV3-1/TRBV3-2 | .
TGTGCCTGGAGTGGGGGTGGGGGACTCTACGAGCAGTACTTC | CAWSGGGGLYEQYF | TRBJ2-7 | . | TRBV30 | .
TGTGCCAGCAGCTTAGATATCCCCTCCGGGGAGCTGTTTTTT | CASSLDIPSGELFF | TRBJ2-2 | . | TRBV7-2 | .
TGTGCCAGCAGCTTAGCCCTTCTAGGTCGACAGGCATCCCACTATGGCTACACCTTC | CASSLALLGRQASHYGYTF | TRBJ1-2 | . | TRBV7-2 | few
TGTGCCAGCAGCTTAGCGGGGGGGGGAGAGACCCAGTACTTC | CASSLAGGGETQYF | TRBJ2-5 | TRBD2 | TRBV11-3 | few
TGTGCCAGCAGTCCCTCCGACCCACCGGGACAACGGAAGGATAATGAAAAACTGTTTTTT | CASSPSDPPGQRKDNEKLFF | TRBJ1-4 | . | TRBV27 | .
TGTGCCAGCAGCCTGAGACTAGCGGGGCGTGCCTACGAGCAGTACTTC | CASSLRLAGRAYEQYF | TRBJ2-7 | TRBD2 | TRBV7-2 | .
TGTGCCAGCAGTGAATGGGTAGGGGGAGCGGGGGTGGAGACCCAGTACTTC | CASSEWVGGAGVETQYF | TRBJ2-5 | TRBD2 | TRBV6-1 | .
TGCGCCAGCAGCCACGACAGGGGGCTGGACGAGCAGTACTTC | CASSHDRGLDEQYF | TRBJ2-7 | TRBD1 | TRBV4-1 | few
TGTGCCCACAGTACTACAGGGAACTATGGCTACACCTTC | CAHSTTGNYGYTF | TRBJ1-2 | . | TRBV28 | .
TGTGCCATCAGTGGGGAGGGAATGAACACTGAAGCTTTCTTT | CAISGEGMNTEAFF | TRBJ1-1 | . | TRBV10-3 | .
TGTGCCAGCAGCTTAGCGGCCTCCTACACCTTC | CASSLAASYTF | TRBJ1-2 | . | TRBV7-9 | .
TGTGCCAGCAGCTTGGGCGGCAATGAGCAGTTCTTC | CASSLGGNEQFF | TRBJ2-1 | . | TRBV5-6 | .
TGTGCCAGCAGCCAAGTGTTCCAGAATGGAGCTTTCTTT | CASSQVFQNGAFF | TRBJ1-1 | . | TRBV14 | .
TGTGCCAGCAGCTTCGGACAGGGTCGCTCCTACGAGCAGTACTTC | CASSFGQGRSYEQYF | TRBJ2-7 | TRBD1 | TRBV5-4 | .
TGTGCCAGCAGCTTGGTCGGACAGGGGAGGAACACCGGGGAGCTGTTTTTT | CASSLVGQGRNTGELFF | TRBJ2-2 | TRBD1 | TRBV5-5 | .
TGTGCCAGCAGCCTAGGGACTAGCGGAACCCCCCTTGATGAGCAGTTCTTC | CASSLGTSGTPLDEQFF | TRBJ2-1 | TRBD2 | TRBV7-9 | .
TGTGCCAGCAGCCCGGAATGTACCAAAGGACAGGGAGACAGCTATGGCTACACCTTC | CASSPECTKGQGDSYGYTF | TRBJ1-2 | TRBD1 | TRBV7-6 | .
TGTGCCATCACGGGGGGCTCCATGAACACTGAAGCTTTCTTT | CAITGGSMNTEAFF | TRBJ1-1 | . | TRBV10-3 | .
TGTGCCAGCAGCGAATTCAGTGTCTCCTACAATGAGCAGTTCTTC | CASSEFSVSYNEQFF | TRBJ2-1 | . | TRBV11-1 | .
TGTGCCAGCAGCCTAACAGGGAGCTCCTATAATTCACCCCTCCACTTT | CASSLTGSSYNSPLHF | TRBJ1-6 | . | TRBV7-2 | .
TGTGCCAGCACCAGCGGGGGGAGCACAGATACGCAGTATTTT | CASTSGGSTDTQYF | TRBJ2-3 | TRBD2 | TRBV28 | .
TGTGCCAGCAGCCTAAGCCGGACTGAAGAGACCCAGTACTTC | CASSLSRTEETQYF | TRBJ2-5 | . | TRBV27 | .
TGTGCCAGCAGCCCCTCTCTGACCGAGAGACTAGCGAGGACTTACACAGATACGCAGTATTTT | CASSPSLTERLARTYTDTQYF | TRBJ2-3 | TRBD2 | TRBV3-1/TRBV3-2 | once
TGTGCCAGCAGCCAATCCCTAGCCCGAAGAGAAGAGACCCAGTACTTC | CASSQSLARREETQYF | TRBJ2-5 | . | TRBV3-1/TRBV3-2 | .
TGTGCCAGCAGTGAAGTGGGGGGTTTACTTCAAGAGACCCAGTACTTC | CASSEVGGLLQETQYF | TRBJ2-5 | . | TRBV6-1 | .
TGTGCCAGCAGCTTCGGACAGGGGGACTACAATGAGCAGTTCTTC | CASSFGQGDYNEQFF | TRBJ2-1 | TRBD1 | TRBV7-3 | .
TGTGCCAGCAGCCCGCGGGAGGTGGGGTACTATGGCTACACCTTC | CASSPREVGYYGYTF | TRBJ1-2 | . | TRBV9 | few
TGTGCCAGCAGCCAAGATCCTAGCGGCTTCTACAATGAGCAGTTCTTC | CASSQDPSGFYNEQFF | TRBJ2-1 | TRBD2 | TRBV3-1/TRBV3-2 | once
TGTGCCAGCAGTTTATCGCGGAAGGGGTCAGGGTACGAGCAGTACTTC | CASSLSRKGSGYEQYF | TRBJ2-7 | . | TRBV27 | .